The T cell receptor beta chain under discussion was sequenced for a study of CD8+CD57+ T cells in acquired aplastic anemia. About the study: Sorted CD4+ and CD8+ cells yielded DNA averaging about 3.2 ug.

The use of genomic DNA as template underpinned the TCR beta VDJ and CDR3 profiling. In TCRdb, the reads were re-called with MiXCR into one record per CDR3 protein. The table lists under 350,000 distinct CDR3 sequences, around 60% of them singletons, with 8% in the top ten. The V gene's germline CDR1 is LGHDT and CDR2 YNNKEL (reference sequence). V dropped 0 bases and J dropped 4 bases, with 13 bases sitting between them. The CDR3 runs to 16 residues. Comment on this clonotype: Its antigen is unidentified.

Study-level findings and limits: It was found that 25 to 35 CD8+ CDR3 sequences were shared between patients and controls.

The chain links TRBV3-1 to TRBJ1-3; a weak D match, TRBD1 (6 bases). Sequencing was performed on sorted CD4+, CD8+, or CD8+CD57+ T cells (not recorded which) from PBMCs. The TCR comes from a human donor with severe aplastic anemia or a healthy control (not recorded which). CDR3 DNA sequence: TGTGCCAGCAGCCAAGACAGGGGTCCGCTCGGAAACACCATATATTTT. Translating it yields CASSQDRGPLGNTIYF.